This is a list of T cell receptor beta chains from one sample in a study of T cells in Graves' hyperthyroidism and ophthalmopathy. TCRdb re-derived calls from the multiplex PCR reads in MiXCR, one entry per CDR3 protein. The table includes 350,000 or so distinct CDR3 sequences, under 25% detected once. The sequenced sample was blood. All receptors derive from a woman in her 50s with Graves' hyperthyroidism. CDR3s include the opening cysteine and the closing phenylalanine or tryptophan. A D gene is named only where the DNA matches it firmly. Rows give clone size only sometimes, using once, few, many, or a class for an expanded clone.

d_gene	j_gene	abundance	v_gene	CDR3nt	CDR3aa
TRBD1	TRBJ2-7	many	TRBV28	TGTGCCAGCAGTTCCCCCGGGACAGGGACCTACGAGCAGTACTTC	CASSSPGTGTYEQYF
.	TRBJ2-3	.	TRBV11-3	TGTGCCAGCAGCTTAGAGCACGGGGGTCCCACCACAGATACGCAGTATTTT	CASSLEHGGPTTDTQYF
.	TRBJ1-1	many	TRBV6-1	TGTGCCAGCAGTAGGGACTTTGCGGGGACTGAAGCTTTCTTT	CASSRDFAGTEAFF
TRBD1	TRBJ2-1	many	TRBV5-1	TGCGCCAGCAGCTTAAATCCGGCAGGGGGTTACAATGAGCAGTTCTTC	CASSLNPAGGYNEQFF
TRBD1	TRBJ1-4	many	TRBV6-5	TGTGCCAGCAGTTACGGGGGACAGGGAGGTTTTGGAAAACTGTTTTTT	CASSYGGQGGFGKLFF
TRBD1	TRBJ2-7	many	TRBV13	TGTGCCAGCAGCTCACGGGACAGGGCCCCTGATAGCTCCTACGAGCAGTACTTC	CASSSRDRAPDSSYEQYF
TRBD1	TRBJ1-2	many	TRBV9	TGTGCCAGCAGCGTACCGGGACCTAATCAACCGGACAGGGATTATGGCTACACCTTC	CASSVPGPNQPDRDYGYTF
.	TRBJ1-1	many	TRBV5-1	TGCGCCAGCAGCCTTGACACAAGTAACACTGAAGCTTTCTTT	CASSLDTSNTEAFF
.	TRBJ1-4	.	TRBV14	TGTGCCAGCAGCCTGAATGAGCCCGGGGTCTCGTTACTGTTTTTT	CASSLNEPGVSLLFF
.	TRBJ2-7	few	TRBV11-1	TGTGCCAGCAGCTTTCGATTTCAATCCTACGAGCAGTACTTC	CASSFRFQSYEQYF
TRBD1	TRBJ1-1	.	TRBV10-3	TGTGCCATCAGTGCAACCCAGGGGGCGAACACTGAAGCTTTCTTT	CAISATQGANTEAFF
.	TRBJ2-1	many	TRBV11-3	TGTGCCAGCAGCTTAGAGGGAGAGTACAATGAGCAGTTCTTC	CASSLEGEYNEQFF
TRBD2	TRBJ2-7	many	TRBV25-1	TGTGCCAGCAGTGAATTAGGGACTAGCGGGCGATCCTACGAGCAGTACTTC	CASSELGTSGRSYEQYF
TRBD1	TRBJ2-7	many	TRBV28	TGTGCCAGCAAACCGGGACAGGCCTCCTACGAGCAGTACTTC	CASKPGQASYEQYF
TRBD1	TRBJ1-6	.	TRBV19	TGTGCCAGTAAAATTGGACAGGGGAATTCACCCCTCCACTTT	CASKIGQGNSPLHF
.	TRBJ2-2	.	TRBV27	TGTGCCAGCAGTTTTGCTCTCTACACCGGGGAGCTGTTTTTT	CASSFALYTGELFF
.	TRBJ2-5	many	TRBV27	TGTGCCAGCAGTTTACAGGGGCGAGAGACCCAGTACTTC	CASSLQGRETQYF
.	TRBJ1-2	many	TRBV6-1	TGTGCCAGCAGTCCTAAGGGAGGGGATCACTATGGCTACACCTTC	CASSPKGGDHYGYTF
TRBD2	TRBJ2-1	many	TRBV7-2	TGTGCCAGCAGCATCGCTAGCGGGAGTTACTCCTACAATGAGCAGTTCTTC	CASSIASGSYSYNEQFF
.	TRBJ2-3	many	TRBV6-2/TRBV6-3	TGTGCCAGCAGTTACCAGGGGAGCACAGATACGCAGTATTTT	CASSYQGSTDTQYF
.	TRBJ1-5	.	TRBV28	TGTGCCAGCAGTGGGGATGGACAGTTCAATCAGCCCCAGCATTTT	CASSGDGQFNQPQHF
TRBD1	TRBJ1-5	many	TRBV5-5	TGTGCCAGCAGCTTGGTGGACAGGAATCAGCCCCAGCATTTT	CASSLVDRNQPQHF
.	TRBJ1-1	.	TRBV9	TGTGCCAGCAGCGTAGGGGGGCAGGGGTCCACTGAAGCTTTCTTT	CASSVGGQGSTEAFF
.	TRBJ1-4	few	TRBV5-1	TGCGCCAGCAGCTTGGACGGACAGCCCAATGAAAAACTGTTTTTT	CASSLDGQPNEKLFF
.	TRBJ1-1	.	TRBV11-1	TGTGCCAGCAGCTTATACGCCCTAGGGGAGAAGGAAGCTTTCTTT	CASSLYALGEKEAFF
.	TRBJ2-5	.	TRBV5-6	TGTGCCAGTAGCTTGGATGGCACGGGGACCGGGACCCAGTACTTC	CASSLDGTGTGTQYF
TRBD1	TRBJ1-1	.	TRBV2	TGTGCCAGCTGGACAGGGGTAATCAGGGAAGCTTTCTTT	CASWTGVIREAFF
.	TRBJ1-1	many	TRBV18	TGTGCCAGCTCACCTGGGCCAAACACTGAAGCTTTCTTT	CASSPGPNTEAFF
.	TRBJ2-2	many	TRBV2	TGTGCCAGCAGAAAACCCAGGGACACCGGGGAGCTGTTTTTT	CASRKPRDTGELFF
TRBD2	TRBJ2-7	many	TRBV14	TGTGCCAGCAGCCAAGGCCCGGGGGGGGGGCGCGGATACGAGCAGTACTTC	CASSQGPGGGRGYEQYF
.	TRBJ2-6	many	TRBV15	TGTGCCACCAGCAGAGATCTTAGCTCTGGGGCCAACGTCCTGACTTTC	CATSRDLSSGANVLTF
TRBD1	TRBJ1-5	.	TRBV7-8	TGTGCCAGCAGCTTAAGGGACAGGGAGGGGCAGCCCCAGCATTTT	CASSLRDREGQPQHF
TRBD1	TRBJ2-2	many	TRBV12-3/TRBV12-4	TGTGCCAGCGGACGGGGGACAGGGAAGGCCGGGGAGCTGTTTTTT	CASGRGTGKAGELFF
.	TRBJ1-1	many	TRBV10-1	TGCGCCAGCACCCAGGAGGAAAGGCAACACACTGAAGCTTTCTTT	CASTQEERQHTEAFF
TRBD1	TRBJ1-2	.	TRBV27	TGTGCCAGCAGTTGGGACAGGAACTATGGCTACACCTTC	CASSWDRNYGYTF
TRBD1	TRBJ2-2	few	TRBV19	TGTGCCAGTAGTATCTCGGGACAGCTCGGGGAGCTGTTTTTT	CASSISGQLGELFF
.	TRBJ2-1	many	TRBV28	TGTGCCAGCAGTTTGAATCCCACTGGCTACAATGAGCAGTTCTTC	CASSLNPTGYNEQFF
TRBD1	TRBJ1-2	many	TRBV12-3/TRBV12-4	TGTGCCAGCAGTTCCACCCGTCAAGGGGGCCCTGGCCGTTCTGGCTACACCTTC	CASSSTRQGGPGRSGYTF
.	TRBJ2-2	.	TRBV9	TGTGCCAGCAGCGTCCCAGTGCGGGCGAACACCGGGGAGCTGTTTTTT	CASSVPVRANTGELFF
.	TRBJ2-7	many	TRBV5-1	TGCGCCAGCAGCTTATCCGCCACGAGCTCCTACGAGCAGTACTTC	CASSLSATSSYEQYF
TRBD2	TRBJ2-7	many	TRBV12-3/TRBV12-4	TGTGCCAGCAGTTCATCGAATACCGGGACTAGCGTTTACGAGCAGTACTTC	CASSSSNTGTSVYEQYF
.	TRBJ1-1	many	TRBV20-1	TGCAGTGCTGGACCCAACAGGGACTTCTCTGAAGCTTTCTTT	CSAGPNRDFSEAFF
TRBD2	TRBJ2-2	.	TRBV6-5	TGTGCCAGCAGTTACCCTAGCGGGAGGACCGGGGAGCTGTTTTTT	CASSYPSGRTGELFF
.	TRBJ1-1	few	TRBV5-1	TGCGCCAGCAGCTTGGCCTACGGGTTGGGAGACACTGAAGCTTTCTTT	CASSLAYGLGDTEAFF
.	TRBJ2-3	many	TRBV20-1	TGCAGTGCCAGACTTGGACTAAACACAGATACGCAGTATTTT	CSARLGLNTDTQYF
.	TRBJ1-6	many	TRBV7-9	TGTGCCAGCAGCCTACAGGCGGGGAATGGATCACCCCTCCACTTT	CASSLQAGNGSPLHF
.	TRBJ2-1	.	TRBV29-1	TGCAGCGTTGTGGCGGGGCGGCATGAGCAGTTCTTC	CSVVAGRHEQFF
.	TRBJ1-1	many	TRBV30	TGTGCCTGGGTGGTGAGGGGGAACACTGAAGCTTTCTTT	CAWVVRGNTEAFF
.	TRBJ2-5	many	TRBV6-1	TGTGCCAGCAGTCAAACACATTCCGGGAAGACCCAGTACTTC	CASSQTHSGKTQYF
TRBD2	TRBJ2-1	many	TRBV11-2	TGTGCCAGCAGCTCGACTAGCGCATCAAGATACAATGAGCAGTTCTTC	CASSSTSASRYNEQFF